This T cell receptor (beta chain) was recorded in a study of T-cell reconstitution after alpha-beta-depleted transplantation in children. Using unique molecular identifiers, the investigators prepared the TCRbeta library. MiXCR was run by TCRdb on the PCR reads, yielding one entry per CDR3 protein. There are hundreds of thousands of distinct CDR3 sequences in the sample; 16% occur only once, and 0.85% to 1.3% lies in the top ten. This CDR3 is 14 amino acids long. CDR1 and CDR2 (germline): MNHEY, SVGAGI. V dropped 6 bases and J dropped 1 base, with 11 bases sitting between them. This clonotype has at least ten counts.

This specimen consisted of PBMCs from the stem cell graft donor, obtained from the stem cell graft. The V and J genes are TRBV6-5 and TRBJ2-3; D remains unclear. This sequence originates from a human donor who donated a stem cell graft to a child with acute myeloid leukemia. CDR3 DNA sequence: TGTGCCAGCAGGCCCAGTGACCGCACAGATACGCAGTATTTT. This gives the protein CASRPSDRTDTQYF.